These T cell receptor beta chains were read from a single sample in a study of memory CD4+ T cells and cytomegalovirus serostatus. The method was immunoSEQ multiplex PCR; TCRdb's version includes in-frame clones alone and lacks a portion of them. This table holds 50,000 to 55,000 clones, about 73% found once. Sequenced material: memory CD4+ T cells from blood. These receptors were taken from an adult in good health and CMV-seronegative. CDR3s include the opening cysteine and the closing phenylalanine or tryptophan. Each record gives: CDR3 DNA, CDR3 protein, V gene, clone size, J gene, D gene. The D gene is left open where the match is weak. The size of a clone is reported for some rows only, either as once, few or many, or as a class for expanded clones.

CDR3nt: TGTGCCAGCAGTCGACACGGAGGGGGTGAAGAAAAACTGTTTTTT; CDR3aa: CASSRHGGGEEKLFF; v_gene: TRBV6-1; abundance: NA; j_gene: TRBJ1-4; d_gene: NA
CDR3nt: TGTGCCAGCTCACCCCCGACAGGGAATGAAAAACTGTTTTTT; CDR3aa: CASSPPTGNEKLFF; v_gene: TRBV18; abundance: NA; j_gene: TRBJ1-4; d_gene: TRBD1
CDR3nt: TGTGCCAGCAGTGTTAGGGACTATGGCTACACCTTC; CDR3aa: CASSVRDYGYTF; v_gene: TRBV2; abundance: NA; j_gene: TRBJ1-2; d_gene: NA
CDR3nt: TGTGCCAGCAGTTTCCACCTCTCAGGGGGCCAAGAGACCCAGTACTTC; CDR3aa: CASSFHLSGGQETQYF; v_gene: TRBV6-6; abundance: NA; j_gene: TRBJ2-5; d_gene: TRBD1
CDR3nt: TGTGCCAGCAGCCCGGGACAGGGGAAAAATCAGCCCCAGCATTTT; CDR3aa: CASSPGQGKNQPQHF; v_gene: TRBV7-2; abundance: NA; j_gene: TRBJ1-5; d_gene: TRBD1
CDR3nt: TGTGCCAGCAGCGAACAGGGAGCGGCTAATGAAAAACTGTTTTTT; CDR3aa: CASSEQGAANEKLFF; v_gene: TRBV7-3; abundance: NA; j_gene: TRBJ1-4; d_gene: NA
CDR3nt: TGTGCCAGCAGCCTACAGGGAGGGGATCAGCCCCAGCATTTT; CDR3aa: CASSLQGGDQPQHF; v_gene: TRBV6-1; abundance: few; j_gene: TRBJ1-5; d_gene: NA
CDR3nt: TGCGCCAGCAGCCGAACGCCCCAAGGACAGGGGCCATCCTACGAGCAGTACTTC; CDR3aa: CASSRTPQGQGPSYEQYF; v_gene: TRBV4-3; abundance: NA; j_gene: TRBJ2-7; d_gene: TRBD1
CDR3nt: TGTGCCAGCAGCTTGGTAGTTGGACAGGGAGGGTATGGCTACACCTTC; CDR3aa: CASSLVVGQGGYGYTF; v_gene: TRBV5-8; abundance: few; j_gene: TRBJ1-2; d_gene: TRBD1
CDR3nt: TGTGCCAGCAGCTTAGTTTCTAGCGGGGGGATCCAGTTCTTC; CDR3aa: CASSLVSSGGIQFF; v_gene: TRBV7-2; abundance: once; j_gene: TRBJ2-1; d_gene: TRBD2
CDR3nt: TGTGCCAGCAGCCGTGGAGATTGGGATCAGCCCCAGCATTTT; CDR3aa: CASSRGDWDQPQHF; v_gene: TRBV7-2; abundance: NA; j_gene: TRBJ1-5; d_gene: NA
CDR3nt: TGCGCCAGCAGCTTGGCACACGGGACTGAAGCTTTCTTT; CDR3aa: CASSLAHGTEAFF; v_gene: TRBV5-1; abundance: NA; j_gene: TRBJ1-1; d_gene: NA
CDR3nt: TGTGCCACCAGCAGAGACACCTACGAGCAGTACTTC; CDR3aa: CATSRDTYEQYF; v_gene: TRBV15; abundance: medium-sized; j_gene: TRBJ2-7; d_gene: NA
CDR3nt: TGTGCCAGCAGCTTAGCGGGTCACTCCTACGAGCAGTACTTC; CDR3aa: CASSLAGHSYEQYF; v_gene: TRBV7-2; abundance: NA; j_gene: TRBJ2-7; d_gene: NA
CDR3nt: TGTGCCAGCAGCTATATTACTCGGGGTTCTGGGGCCAACGTCCTGACTTTC; CDR3aa: CASSYITRGSGANVLTF; v_gene: TRBV5-5; abundance: NA; j_gene: TRBJ2-6; d_gene: NA
CDR3nt: TGCAGTGCTCCTAACTATGGCTACACCTTC; CDR3aa: CSAPNYGYTF; v_gene: TRBV20-1; abundance: few; j_gene: TRBJ1-2; d_gene: NA
CDR3nt: TGCGCCAGCAGCCCACCGGGACAGTCTAGCTACGAGCAGTACTTC; CDR3aa: CASSPPGQSSYEQYF; v_gene: TRBV4-1; abundance: NA; j_gene: TRBJ2-7; d_gene: TRBD1
CDR3nt: TGTGCCAGCAGCTTATACAGGGGGTGGGCTGAAGCTTTCTTT; CDR3aa: CASSLYRGWAEAFF; v_gene: TRBV5-6; abundance: NA; j_gene: TRBJ1-1; d_gene: TRBD1
CDR3nt: TGTGCCACCAGAAAACAGGGTGAGGCTGAAGCTTTCTTT; CDR3aa: CATRKQGEAEAFF; v_gene: TRBV15; abundance: few; j_gene: TRBJ1-1; d_gene: NA
CDR3nt: TGTGCCAGTAGTATCGCCGGGGAGACCCAGTACTTC; CDR3aa: CASSIAGETQYF; v_gene: TRBV19; abundance: few; j_gene: TRBJ2-5; d_gene: NA
CDR3nt: TGTGCCAGCAGCTTAAGACAGGGCTACAATGAGCAGTTCTTC; CDR3aa: CASSLRQGYNEQFF; v_gene: TRBV7-9; abundance: few; j_gene: TRBJ2-1; d_gene: TRBD1
CDR3nt: TGTGCCAGCAGCGTAACCGTAGTCGGTCAGCCCCAGCATTTT; CDR3aa: CASSVTVVGQPQHF; v_gene: TRBV9; abundance: NA; j_gene: TRBJ1-5; d_gene: NA
CDR3nt: TGTGCCTGGGGGACCCAGGGGTCAGTCCTGAACACTGAAGCTTTCTTT; CDR3aa: CAWGTQGSVLNTEAFF; v_gene: TRBV30; abundance: few; j_gene: TRBJ1-1; d_gene: NA
CDR3nt: TGTGCCAGCAGCTCGTCGGTGGGTGAGCAGTACTTC; CDR3aa: CASSSSVGEQYF; v_gene: TRBV7-8; abundance: NA; j_gene: TRBJ2-7; d_gene: NA
CDR3nt: TGTGCCAGCAGCTTAGGGGGTCAGGGGGGCCAGCCCCAGCATTTT; CDR3aa: CASSLGGQGGQPQHF; v_gene: TRBV7-9; abundance: NA; j_gene: TRBJ1-5; d_gene: TRBD1
CDR3nt: TGCGCCAGCAGCTTGGAGGACGGCGGGGGCTACACCTTC; CDR3aa: CASSLEDGGGYTF; v_gene: TRBV5-1; abundance: NA; j_gene: TRBJ1-2; d_gene: NA
CDR3nt: TGTGCCAGCAGCCCGGGACAGGGGGCCACCGGGGAGCTGTTTTTT; CDR3aa: CASSPGQGATGELFF; v_gene: TRBV27; abundance: NA; j_gene: TRBJ2-2; d_gene: TRBD1
CDR3nt: TGTGCCAGCAGTAAAGGAGCGGGGGCGATCGATACGCAGTATTTT; CDR3aa: CASSKGAGAIDTQYF; v_gene: TRBV4-2; abundance: NA; j_gene: TRBJ2-3; d_gene: TRBD2
CDR3nt: TGTGCCAGCAGCTTGGGACAGGGCAGTCAGCCCCAGCATTTT; CDR3aa: CASSLGQGSQPQHF; v_gene: TRBV6-5; abundance: NA; j_gene: TRBJ1-5; d_gene: TRBD1
CDR3nt: TGTGCCAGCAGCCGGGGACAGGTCTATGGCTACACCTTC; CDR3aa: CASSRGQVYGYTF; v_gene: TRBV11-3; abundance: NA; j_gene: TRBJ1-2; d_gene: TRBD1
CDR3nt: TGTGCCAGCAGTAAAACCTCGACTAGCTGGGAGACCCAGTACTTC; CDR3aa: CASSKTSTSWETQYF; v_gene: TRBV6-5; abundance: NA; j_gene: TRBJ2-5; d_gene: TRBD2
CDR3nt: TGTGCCAGCAGCGTAGGTAACAGGGGTGATGAAAAACTGTTTTTT; CDR3aa: CASSVGNRGDEKLFF; v_gene: TRBV9; abundance: NA; j_gene: TRBJ1-4; d_gene: TRBD1
CDR3nt: TGTGCCAGCAGCTTAAGGGACAGGGGCAGTATGCGGACTAATGAAAAACTGTTTTTT; CDR3aa: CASSLRDRGSMRTNEKLFF; v_gene: TRBV7-9; abundance: once; j_gene: TRBJ1-4; d_gene: TRBD1
CDR3nt: TGCGCCAGCAGCGACCGGGACAGGGAATCTGGGGGCCTCTACGAGCAGTACTTC; CDR3aa: CASSDRDRESGGLYEQYF; v_gene: TRBV4-1; abundance: NA; j_gene: TRBJ2-7; d_gene: TRBD1
CDR3nt: TGTGCCAGCAGCCAAGATTTGGTCCGCTATGGCTACACCTTC; CDR3aa: CASSQDLVRYGYTF; v_gene: TRBV14; abundance: few; j_gene: TRBJ1-2; d_gene: NA
CDR3nt: TGTGCCAGCAGCTTGGTCGGACAGGGATCTAACTATGGCTACACCTTC; CDR3aa: CASSLVGQGSNYGYTF; v_gene: TRBV5-5; abundance: NA; j_gene: TRBJ1-2; d_gene: TRBD1
CDR3nt: TGTGCCAGCAGCTTAGACGGGGCGAACACCGGGGAGCTGTTTTTT; CDR3aa: CASSLDGANTGELFF; v_gene: TRBV7-7; abundance: NA; j_gene: TRBJ2-2; d_gene: NA
CDR3nt: TGTGCCAGCCCCGGCCGAACTAGCGGGGTCACAGATACGCAGTATTTT; CDR3aa: CASPGRTSGVTDTQYF; v_gene: TRBV2; abundance: NA; j_gene: TRBJ2-3; d_gene: TRBD2
CDR3nt: TGTGCCAGCAGCTTAGGGGGACAGTATCAAGAGACCCAGTACTTC; CDR3aa: CASSLGGQYQETQYF; v_gene: TRBV7-2; abundance: NA; j_gene: TRBJ2-5; d_gene: TRBD1
CDR3nt: TGTGCCAGCAGCAAAGCGCCGACGGACCAATTCTACGAGCAGTACTTC; CDR3aa: CASSKAPTDQFYEQYF; v_gene: TRBV21-1; abundance: NA; j_gene: TRBJ2-7; d_gene: NA
CDR3nt: TGCGCCAGCAGCTCGGGTGCTAGCGGGGGCCGTGAGCAGTTCTTC; CDR3aa: CASSSGASGGREQFF; v_gene: TRBV5-1; abundance: once; j_gene: TRBJ2-1; d_gene: TRBD2
CDR3nt: TGTGCCAGCAGTGAGCCGGGACGGGAAAAACTGTTTTTT; CDR3aa: CASSEPGREKLFF; v_gene: TRBV6-1; abundance: few; j_gene: TRBJ1-4; d_gene: NA
CDR3nt: TGTGCCAGCAGTTTAGGGGTCGGGCGTCAGCCCCAGCATTTT; CDR3aa: CASSLGVGRQPQHF; v_gene: TRBV28; abundance: NA; j_gene: TRBJ1-5; d_gene: NA
CDR3nt: TGTGCCAGCAGTTTATCTCGCCAGGTAGCGGGGGCAGGCACTGAAGCTTTCTTT; CDR3aa: CASSLSRQVAGAGTEAFF; v_gene: TRBV27; abundance: NA; j_gene: TRBJ1-1; d_gene: NA
CDR3nt: TGTGCCAGCAGCCAAGACAGTTATAGCAATCAGCCCCAGCATTTT; CDR3aa: CASSQDSYSNQPQHF; v_gene: TRBV9; abundance: NA; j_gene: TRBJ1-5; d_gene: NA